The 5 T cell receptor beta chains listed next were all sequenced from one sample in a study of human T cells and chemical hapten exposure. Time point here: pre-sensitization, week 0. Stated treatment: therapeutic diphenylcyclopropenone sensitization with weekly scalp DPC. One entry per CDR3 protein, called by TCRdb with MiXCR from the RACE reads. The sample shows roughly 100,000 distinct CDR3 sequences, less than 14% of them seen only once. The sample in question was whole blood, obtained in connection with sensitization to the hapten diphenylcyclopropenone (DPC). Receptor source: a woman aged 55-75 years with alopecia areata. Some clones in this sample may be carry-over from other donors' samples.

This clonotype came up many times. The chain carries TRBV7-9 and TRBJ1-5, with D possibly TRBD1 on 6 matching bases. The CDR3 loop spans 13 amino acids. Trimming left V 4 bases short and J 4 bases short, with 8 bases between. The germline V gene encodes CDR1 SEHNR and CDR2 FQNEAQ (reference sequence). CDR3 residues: CASSYGTNQPQHF. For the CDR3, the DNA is TGTGCCAGCAGCTACGGGACAAATCAGCCCCAGCATTTT.

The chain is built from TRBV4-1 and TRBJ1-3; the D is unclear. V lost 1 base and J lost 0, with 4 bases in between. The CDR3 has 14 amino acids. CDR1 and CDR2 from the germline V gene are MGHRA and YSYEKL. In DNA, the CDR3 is TGCGCCAGCAGCCAAGGGGCCTCTGGAAACACCATATATTTT. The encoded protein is CASSQGASGNTIYF.

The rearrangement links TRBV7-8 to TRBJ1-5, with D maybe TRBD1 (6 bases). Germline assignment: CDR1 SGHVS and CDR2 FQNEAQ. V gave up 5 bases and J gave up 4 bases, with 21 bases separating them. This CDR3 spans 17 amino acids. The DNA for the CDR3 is TGTGCCAGCAGCCTCAATTCGGGGGCCGGGATGAATCAGCCCCAGCATTTT. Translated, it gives CASSLNSGAGMNQPQHF. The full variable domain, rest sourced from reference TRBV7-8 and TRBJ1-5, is GAGVSQSPRYKVAKRGQDVALRCDPISGHVSLFWYQQALGQGPEFLTYFQNEAQLDKSGLPSDRFFAERPEGSVSTLKIQRTQQEDSAVYLCASSLNSGAGMNQPQHFGDGTRLSIL.

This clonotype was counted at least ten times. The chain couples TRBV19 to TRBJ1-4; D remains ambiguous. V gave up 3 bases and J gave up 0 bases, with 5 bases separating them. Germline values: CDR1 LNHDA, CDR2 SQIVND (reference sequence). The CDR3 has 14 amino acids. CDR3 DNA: TGTGCCAGTAGTATCCGAGCAACTAATGAAAAACTGTTTTTT. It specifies CASSIRATNEKLFF. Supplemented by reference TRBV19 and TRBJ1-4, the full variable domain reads DGGITQSPKYLFRKEGQNVTLSCEQNLNHDAMYWYRQDPGQGLRLIYYSQIVNDFQKGDIAEGYSVSREKKESFPLTVTSAQKNPTAFYLCASSIRATNEKLFFGSGTQLSVL.

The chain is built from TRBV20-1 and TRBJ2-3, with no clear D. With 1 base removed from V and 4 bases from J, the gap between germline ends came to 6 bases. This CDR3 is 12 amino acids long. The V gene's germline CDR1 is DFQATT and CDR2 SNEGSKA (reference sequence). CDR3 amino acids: CSARANSDTQYF. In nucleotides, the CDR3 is TGCAGTGCTAGAGCAAACTCAGATACGCAGTATTTT.